These T cell receptor beta chains were read from a single sample in a study of T cells after yellow fever vaccination. MiXCR, run by TCRdb on the 5' RACE reads, gives a single entry per CDR3 protein. The profile covers about 57,000 distinct CDR3 sequences, with about 7.8% appearing a single time and around 34% taken by the ten largest. Material: CD8+ T cells sorted from PBMCs, obtained 15 days after the yellow fever booster vaccination. Receptor source: a man in his thirties or forties who received the YFV17D yellow fever vaccine. CDR3s include the opening cysteine and the closing phenylalanine or tryptophan. A D gene is named only where the DNA matches it firmly. A clone size is listed for some rows: how often the clone was seen (once, few, many), or a class if it is expanded.

j_call	cdr3_length	v_call	d_call	clone_size	cdr3_aa	cdr3_nt
TRBJ2-7	18	TRBV2	TRBD2	-	CAFSLRVVAGGVSYEQYF	TGTGCCTTCTCCCTCCGGGTGGTAGCGGGAGGTGTCTCCTACGAGCAGTACTTC
TRBJ2-7	14	TRBV10-3	TRBD2	many	CAISDAGGVYEQYF	TGTGCCATCAGTGATGCGGGAGGTGTCTACGAGCAGTACTTC
TRBJ2-7	13	TRBV2	TRBD1	many	CASSGTGDYEQYF	TGTGCCAGTTCCGGGACAGGGGACTACGAGCAGTACTTC
TRBJ2-5	18	TRBV14	-	many	CASSQERRAGPGEETQYF	TGTGCCAGCAGCCAAGAGCGTCGGGCAGGGCCGGGAGAAGAGACCCAGTACTTC
TRBJ1-1	13	TRBV7-9	-	many	CASSSSGSTEAFF	TGTGCCAGCAGCTCCTCCGGGAGCACTGAAGCTTTCTTT
TRBJ2-7	14	TRBV18	-	-	CASSPPERTYEQYF	TGTGCCAGCTCACCACCCGAGAGAACCTACGAGCAGTACTTC
TRBJ2-1	16	TRBV4-3	-	-	CASSQENLGAYNEQFF	TGCGCCAGCAGCCAAGAGAATCTTGGGGCCTACAATGAGCAGTTCTTC
TRBJ1-5	16	TRBV4-1	TRBD1	many	CASSQGRVTGAQPQHF	TGCGCCAGCAGCCAAGGAAGGGTAACAGGGGCTCAGCCCCAGCATTTT
TRBJ2-5	14	TRBV6-1	-	many	CASSPRLEAKTQYF	TGTGCCAGCAGTCCTAGACTAGAGGCAAAGACCCAGTACTTC
TRBJ2-5	14	TRBV7-9	-	-	CASSRARTQETQYF	TGTGCCAGCAGCCGAGCCCGGACACAAGAGACCCAGTACTTC
TRBJ2-3	19	TRBV20-1	TRBD2	many	CSAIPTSSGRTTRTDTQYF	TGCAGTGCTATCCCAACCTCTAGCGGGAGGACGACCCGCACAGATACGCAGTATTTT
TRBJ1-2	15	TRBV12-3/TRBV12-4	TRBD1	few	CASLRWDRVNRGYTF	TGTGCCAGCCTCCGGTGGGACAGGGTGAATCGTGGCTACACCTTC
TRBJ2-2	17	TRBV7-8	TRBD2	many	CANAGTSGRMDTGELFF	TGTGCCAACGCCGGTACTAGCGGGAGAATGGACACCGGGGAGCTGTTTTTT
TRBJ2-2	13	TRBV10-3	-	many	CAFGPENTGELFF	TGTGCCTTCGGTCCAGAGAACACCGGGGAGCTGTTTTTT
TRBJ2-7	15	TRBV5-1	TRBD2	many	CASSLYQREEAEQYF	TGCGCCAGCAGCTTGTACCAGCGGGAGGAAGCCGAGCAGTACTTC
TRBJ2-1	15	TRBV7-7	-	many	CASSPSSGPYNEQFF	TGTGCTAGCAGCCCATCGAGCGGGCCCTACAATGAGCAGTTCTTC
TRBJ2-3	15	TRBV6-1	-	many	CASSHSPAVSDTQYF	TGTGCCAGCTCTCACTCCCCGGCGGTATCAGATACGCAGTATTTT
TRBJ1-6	13	TRBV12-3/TRBV12-4	-	many	CASSPGGGSPLHF	TGTGCCAGCAGCCCCGGGGGTGGGTCACCCCTCCACTTT
TRBJ2-5	17	TRBV4-3	TRBD1	many	CASSQTSSGTGRETQYF	TGCGCCAGCAGCCAGACATCCTCCGGGACAGGGAGAGAGACCCAGTACTTC
TRBJ2-5	15	TRBV7-9	TRBD1	many	CASSARQGRTETQYF	TGTGCCAGCAGCGCGCGACAGGGTCGGACGGAGACCCAGTACTTC
TRBJ2-2	15	TRBV29-1	-	many	CSVSAGQTNTGELFF	TGCAGCGTGTCTGCGGGGCAGACGAACACCGGGGAGCTGTTTTTT
TRBJ2-1	15	TRBV7-8	-	many	CASSLYTGSYNEQFF	TGTGCCAGCAGCTTATATACGGGGTCCTACAATGAGCAGTTCTTC
TRBJ2-3	13	TRBV9	-	many	CASSPPQADTQYF	TGTGCCAGCAGTCCCCCTCAGGCAGATACGCAGTATTTT
TRBJ2-5	15	TRBV19	-	many	CASSWTSSRGETQYF	TGTGCCAGTAGTTGGACTAGCTCCAGGGGGGAGACCCAGTACTTC
TRBJ2-7	10	TRBV7-8	-	many	CASSGYEQYF	TGTGCCAGCAGCGGATACGAGCAGTACTTC
TRBJ2-1	15	TRBV11-2	TRBD2	many	CASSLGAGIDNEQFF	TGTGCCAGCAGCTTAGGAGCGGGAATAGACAATGAGCAGTTCTTC
TRBJ2-7	13	TRBV9	-	many	CASSGRDDLEQYF	TGTGCCAGCAGCGGCCGGGACGACCTCGAGCAGTACTTC
TRBJ1-5	14	TRBV27	-	many	CASNSGHPNQPQHF	TGTGCCAGCAACTCAGGACATCCCAATCAGCCCCAGCATTTT
TRBJ2-1	14	TRBV5-1	-	many	CASSEPTAYNEQFF	TGCGCCAGCAGCGAACCTACAGCCTACAATGAGCAGTTCTTC
TRBJ2-2	17	TRBV7-2	TRBD2	many	CASSEWTSWSPAGELFF	TGTGCCAGCAGCGAATGGACTAGCTGGTCTCCGGCCGGGGAGCTGTTTTTT
TRBJ1-2	13	TRBV4-1	-	many	CASSQEMDYGYTF	TGCGCCAGCAGCCAAGAGATGGACTATGGCTACACCTTC
TRBJ2-1	16	TRBV10-3	TRBD2	many	CAISDSGAGENNEQFF	TGTGCCATCAGTGACAGTGGGGCGGGAGAAAACAATGAGCAGTTCTTC
TRBJ2-1	14	TRBV20-1	-	many	CSASWTLSYNEQFF	TGCAGTGCTAGTTGGACACTTTCCTACAATGAGCAGTTCTTC
TRBJ2-7	12	TRBV29-1	-	few	CSVLTGSYEQYF	TGCAGCGTTCTCACTGGATCCTACGAGCAGTACTTC
TRBJ2-1	14	TRBV4-3	-	many	CASSQDREYNEQFF	TGCGCCAGCAGCCAAGACCGGGAGTATAATGAGCAGTTCTTC
TRBJ2-5	14	TRBV12-3/TRBV12-4	-	many	CASSLSGAQETQYF	TGTGCCAGCAGTTTATCCGGGGCCCAAGAGACCCAGTACTTC
TRBJ2-3	17	TRBV7-3	TRBD1	many	CASSHPEGGIFSDTQYF	TGTGCCAGCAGCCACCCGGAAGGGGGCATATTCTCAGATACGCAGTATTTT
TRBJ2-7	15	TRBV4-1	-	many	CASSQDSGFSYEQYF	TGCGCCAGCAGCCAAGACTCGGGGTTCTCCTACGAGCAGTACTTC
TRBJ1-3	15	TRBV7-8	-	many	CASSLAQSSGNTIYF	TGTGCCAGCAGCTTAGCGCAGAGCTCTGGAAACACCATATATTTT
TRBJ2-2	16	TRBV20-1	TRBD1	many	CSVRTFKTGVLGELFF	TGCAGTGTTAGGACCTTCAAAACAGGGGTTTTGGGGGAGCTGTTTTTT
TRBJ2-3	15	TRBV14	TRBD2	many	CASSSGTSSTDTQYF	TGTGCCAGCTCTAGCGGGACGAGTAGCACAGATACGCAGTATTTT
TRBJ2-7	13	TRBV5-1	TRBD1	many	CATRQGIPYEQYF	TGCGCCACCCGACAGGGAATTCCCTACGAGCAGTACTTC
TRBJ2-1	13	TRBV20-1	-	-	CSARDGEAVGQFF	TGCAGTGCTAGAGACGGGGAGGCGGTGGGCCAGTTCTTC
TRBJ2-7	16	TRBV6-5	-	many	CASSYPPTGQSYEQYF	TGTGCCAGCAGTTACCCCCCTACAGGACAGAGCTACGAGCAGTACTTC
TRBJ1-1	13	TRBV4-3	-	many	CASSLFSGTEAFF	TGCGCCAGCAGCCTGTTTTCGGGCACTGAAGCTTTCTTT
TRBJ2-5	13	TRBV10-3	-	many	CAISDRGQETQYF	TGTGCCATCAGTGACAGGGGCCAAGAGACCCAGTACTTC
TRBJ2-1	15	TRBV12-3/TRBV12-4	TRBD2	few	CASSAPGTGGNEQFF	TGTGCCAGCAGTGCACCCGGGACGGGGGGGAATGAGCAGTTCTTC
TRBJ2-6	14	TRBV10-3	-	many	CAISTGEGANVLTF	TGTGCCATCAGTACGGGGGAAGGGGCCAACGTCCTGACTTTC
TRBJ2-1	14	TRBV29-1	-	many	CSADLGSSYNEQFF	TGCAGCGCCGACTTGGGTAGCTCCTACAATGAGCAGTTCTTC
TRBJ2-5	11	TRBV7-2	-	many	CAETHQETQYF	TGTGCTGAGACACACCAAGAGACCCAGTACTTC